One T cell receptor (beta chain) is described in this entry. Its cognate antigen is unknown. This sample stems from a study of beta chain features in type 1 diabetes. Study-level information: The study examined about 100 million sorted cells across all samples. Study-wide points: PCR could preferentially amplify shorter templates, alike in patients and controls. A closer apparent resemblance between naive, central memory and Treg TCRB repertoires was seen in patients than in healthy donors.

Cells sorted by CD45RO/CCR7/CD25/CD127/CD95/CD27 comprised CD4+ naive, central memory, regulatory and stem cell-like memory cells. Expressed TCRB transcripts got sequenced, as all isolated RNA was reverse transcribed. Libraries were prepared by immunoSEQ multiplex PCR; TCRdb keeps only in-frame clonotypes and omits some of them. The repertoire consists of approximately 170,000 clones, with about 9.8% occurring once and the leading ten covering about 2.1%. Germline V CDR1 and CDR2: SGHTA, FQGTGA. V lost 5 bases, J lost 6 bases, and 3 bases stayed unmatched. This CDR3 contains 14 residues. Sequenced input: central memory CD4+ T cells from blood. The genes are TRBV7-3 and TRBJ2-3; 12 bases fit TRBD2. This TCR was sampled from a woman aged 18-30 years in good health. The CDR3 region has the DNA TGTGCCAGCAGCCCTAGCGGGGGGGCGGATACGCAGTATTTT. As protein: CASSPSGGADTQYF.